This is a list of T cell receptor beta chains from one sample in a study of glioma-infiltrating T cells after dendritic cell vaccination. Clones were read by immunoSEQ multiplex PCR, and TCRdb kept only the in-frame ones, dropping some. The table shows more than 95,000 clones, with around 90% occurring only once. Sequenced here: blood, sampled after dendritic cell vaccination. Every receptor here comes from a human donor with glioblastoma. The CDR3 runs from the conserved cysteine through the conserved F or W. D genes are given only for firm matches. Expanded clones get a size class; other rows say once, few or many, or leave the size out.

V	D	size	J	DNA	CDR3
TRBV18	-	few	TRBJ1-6	TGTGCCAGCTCCCCCTCAGGGGATAATTCACCCCTCCACTTT	CASSPSGDNSPLHF
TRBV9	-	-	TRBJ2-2	TGTGCCAGCAGCCCCGAGGGGGGGCGGACCACCGGGGAGCTGTTTTTT	CASSPEGGRTTGELFF
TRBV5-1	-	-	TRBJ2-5	TGCGCCAGCAGCTTGGAGTCTGGGTACGGGGGTGGTGGGGAGACCCAGTACTTC	CASSLESGYGGGGETQYF
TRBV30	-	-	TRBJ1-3	TGTGCCTGGAGACTGAGCTCTGGAAACACCATATATTTT	CAWRLSSGNTIYF
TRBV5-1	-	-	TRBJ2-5	TGCGCCAGCAGCTCGCAGGCCCTAAACCCCGCAAGAGAGACCCAGTACTTC	CASSSQALNPARETQYF
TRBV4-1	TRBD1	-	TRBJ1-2	TGCGCCAGCAGCCAAGGGCAGGGGGCAGGCTACACCTTC	CASSQGQGAGYTF
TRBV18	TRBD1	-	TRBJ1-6	TGTGCCAGCTCATCAGTAACGAGCAGGGGGGTCGATTCACCCCTCCACTTT	CASSSVTSRGVDSPLHF
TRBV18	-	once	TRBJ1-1	TGTGCCAGCTCATCGAAACAGGGAAACACTGAAGCTTTCTTT	CASSSKQGNTEAFF
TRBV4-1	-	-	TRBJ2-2	TGCGCCAGCAGCCAAGAAGGCCCAGGGAACACCGGGGAGCTGTTTTTT	CASSQEGPGNTGELFF
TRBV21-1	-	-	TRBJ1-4	TGTGCCAGCAGCAAAGTGGGCAGGTGTGCAACTAATGAAAAACTGTTTTTT	CASSKVGRCATNEKLFF
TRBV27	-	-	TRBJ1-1	TGTGCCAGCAGTTTAGCAGGGATTGGAACTGAAGCTTTCTTT	CASSLAGIGTEAFF
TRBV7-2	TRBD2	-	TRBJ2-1	TGTGCCAGCAGCTTCCGGGAGGGGAATGAGCAGTTCTTC	CASSFREGNEQFF
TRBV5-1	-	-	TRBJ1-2	TGCGCCAGCAGCCCATCGGGCTATGGCTACACCTTC	CASSPSGYGYTF
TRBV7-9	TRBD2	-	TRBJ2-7	TGTGCCAGCAGCTCGGGACTAGCGGGGGGGAAGGATTACGAGCAGTACTTC	CASSSGLAGGKDYEQYF
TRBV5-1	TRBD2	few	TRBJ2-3	TGCGCCAGCAGCTTGTGGACTAGCGGGGAGGGAGATACGCAGTATTTT	CASSLWTSGEGDTQYF
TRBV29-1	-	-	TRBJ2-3	TGCAGCGTTGACGGGGAGAGCACAGATACGCAGTATTTT	CSVDGESTDTQYF
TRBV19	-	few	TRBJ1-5	TGTGCCAGTAGTATAATTACGCCAGATCAGCCCCAGCATTTT	CASSIITPDQPQHF
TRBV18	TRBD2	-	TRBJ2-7	TGTGCCAGCTCACCACCGACGGGCGGGGAGGGTTCCTACGAGCAGTACTTC	CASSPPTGGEGSYEQYF
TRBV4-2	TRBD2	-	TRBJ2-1	TGTGCCAGCAGGGCAGTTAGCGGGAGGGCCAATGAGCAGTTCTTC	CASRAVSGRANEQFF
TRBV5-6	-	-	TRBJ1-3	TGTGCCAGCAGCCGCGGACAGAACTCTGGAAACACCATATATTTT	CASSRGQNSGNTIYF